This T cell receptor beta chain derives from a study of molecular identifiers for immune sequencing clone quantification. This clonotype was found many times. In TCRdb, the PCR reads were re-called with MiXCR into one record per CDR3 protein. The data hold about 54,000 distinct CDR3 sequences, with approximately 26% observed a single time. CDR3 size: 15 residues. V shed 0 bases and J 3 bases; nucleotides not matched to a gene: 5. Germline V gene data show CDR1 as DFQATT and CDR2 as SNEGSKA (reference sequence). The sequencing input was naive CD8+ T cells from blood, with Jurkat cell RNA spiked in. The subset was: FACS-sorted CD8+CD4-CCR7+CD45RA+ naive T cells. The sequence was collected from a human donor in good health. Some libraries in this study had Jurkat cell RNA spiked in. The rearrangement uses TRBV20-1 and TRBJ2-7, with 10 bases that match TRBD1. The CDR3 reads CSARDLGTGDYEQYF. CDR3 bases: TGCAGTGCTAGAGATCTTGGGACAGGGGACTACGAGCAGTACTTC.